The present T cell receptor (beta chain) was sequenced within a study of T cell responses to AZD1222 COVID-19 vaccine. The wider study: Pooled in the analysis were second doses at about 4 or about 12 weeks. Study-level results: Dominant at 160-218 and 743-854, vaccine-associated CD4 TCRs also spanned spike. Repertoire sampling occurred only after the peak T cell response.

The repertoire was sequenced with immunoSEQ multiplex PCR; TCRdb's copy has only in-frame clones and lacks some. The sample yields about 170,000 clones, more than 80% seen once. The CDR3 covers 12 residues. Germline CDR1 reads MGHDK; CDR2 reads SYGVNS. With 7 bases removed from V and 1 base from J, the gap between germline ends came to 4 bases. As for this clone: Its antigen is not known.

This TCR came from an adult in good health. This sequence joins TRBV25-1 and TRBJ2-2; D is undetermined. Sequencing used peripheral blood, obtained on day 0 of AZD1222 vaccination. The CDR3 here is CASIGNTGELFF. CDR3 DNA sequence: TGTGCCAGCATCGGGAACACCGGGGAGCTGTTTTTT.